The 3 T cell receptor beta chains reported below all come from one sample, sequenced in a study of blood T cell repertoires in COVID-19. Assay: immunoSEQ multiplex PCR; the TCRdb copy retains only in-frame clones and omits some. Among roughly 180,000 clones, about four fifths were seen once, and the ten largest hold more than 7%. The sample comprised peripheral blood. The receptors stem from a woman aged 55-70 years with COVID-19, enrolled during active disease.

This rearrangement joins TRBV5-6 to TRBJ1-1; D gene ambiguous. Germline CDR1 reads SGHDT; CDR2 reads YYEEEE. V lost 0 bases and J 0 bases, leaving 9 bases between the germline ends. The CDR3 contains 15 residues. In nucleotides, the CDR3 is TGTGCCAGCAGCTTGGTCGCCAGGATGAACACTGAAGCTTTCTTT. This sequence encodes CASSLVARMNTEAFF.

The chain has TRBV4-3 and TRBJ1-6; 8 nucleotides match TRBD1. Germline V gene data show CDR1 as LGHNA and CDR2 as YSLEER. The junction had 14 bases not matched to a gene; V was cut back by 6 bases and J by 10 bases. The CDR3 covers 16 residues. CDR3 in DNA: TGCGCCAGCAGTCAGGCCACCGGGACAGGATCGTCACCCCTCCACTTT. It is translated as CASSQATGTGSSPLHF.

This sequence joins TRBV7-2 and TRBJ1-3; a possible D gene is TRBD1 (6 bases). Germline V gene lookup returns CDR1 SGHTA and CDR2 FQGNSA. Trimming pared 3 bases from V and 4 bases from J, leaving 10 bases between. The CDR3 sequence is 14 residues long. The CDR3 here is CASSFSRGGNTIYF. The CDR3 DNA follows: TGTGCCAGCAGCTTTTCCAGGGGAGGAAACACCATATATTTT.